Each of the 24 T cell receptor beta chains below was sequenced from the same sample in a study of molecular identifiers for immune sequencing clone quantification. TCRdb called the PCR reads again in MiXCR, with one record for every CDR3 protein. The data show roughly 320,000 distinct CDR3 sequences, 24% seen once. Material: naive CD8+ T cells from blood, with Jurkat cell RNA spiked in. Described subset: FACS-sorted CD8+CD4-CCR7+CD45RA+ naive T cells. These receptors all stem from a human donor in good health. Some libraries in this study had Jurkat cell RNA spiked in.

V gene TRBV7-9 combines with J gene TRBJ2-5; TRBD1 aligns across 11 bases. The CDR3 is 15 amino acids. CDR1 SEHNR and CDR2 FQNEAQ come from the germline V gene (reference sequence). Losses at the gene ends were 1 base for V and 2 bases for J; bases not matched to a gene: 0. This CDR3 reads CASSLGDRGQETQYF. The DNA of the CDR3 is TGTGCCAGCAGCTTAGGGGACAGGGGGCAAGAGACCCAGTACTTC.

About this clonotype itself: This may arise from a read error, as a much more abundant clone is one base away. This chain joins TRBV29-1 and TRBJ2-7; no definite D call. Germline CDR1 and CDR2: SQVTM and ANQGSEA. The CDR3 totals 12 residues. As DNA, the CDR3 is TGCAGCGCCGGTAAGAGCTCCTACGAGCAGCACTTC. It translates to CSAGKSSYEQHF.

In regard to this clonotype: This may stem from a read error, because a much larger clone lies one nucleotide away. The CDR3 DNA is TGCGCCAGCAGCCAAGATACTAGCGGCCAAGAGCCCCAGTACTTC. Translated: CASSQDTSGQEPQYF. The chain is built from TRBV4-3 and TRBJ2-5; TRBD2 agrees at 8 bases. The germline CDR1 and CDR2 sequences are LGHNA and YSLEER. The CDR3 consists of 15 residues.

The chain combines TRBV28 with TRBJ2-5; 10 nucleotides match TRBD1. Germline V gene lookup returns CDR1 MDHEN and CDR2 SYDVKM. Trimming removed 6 bases from V and 1 base from J; junction bases left unmatched: 8. CDR3 length: 16 amino acids. The CDR3 DNA reads as TGTGCCAGCAGAATAACCGGGACAGGGGTCCAAGAGACCCAGTACTTC. As protein: CASRITGTGVQETQYF.

This clonotype is a singleton in its sample. A much larger clone lies a single base off, so this may be a read error. This sequence joins TRBV9 and TRBJ2-7; D may correspond to TRBD1 or TRBD2 (5 bases each). Germline CDR1 is SGDLS and CDR2 is YYNGEE. CDR3 length equals 16 residues. DNA for the CDR3: TGTGCCAGCAGCGTAGTCGGGACGGCGGCCTCCTACGCGCAGTACTTC. Translating it yields CASSVVGTAASYAQYF. The full variable domain, its missing parts supplied by reference TRBV9 and TRBJ2-7, is DSGVTQTPKHLITATGQRVTLRCSPRSGDLSVYWYQQSLDQGLQFLIQYYNGEERAKGNILERFSAQQFPDLHSELNLSSLELGDSALYFCASSVVGTAASYAQYFGPGTRLTVT.

This clonotype was counted ten times or more. The rearrangement uses TRBV7-9 and TRBJ2-5; the D is unclear. Germline CDR1 is SEHNR and CDR2 is FQNEAQ (reference sequence). V was pared by 2 bases and J by 2 bases, with 3 bases between. The CDR3 has 12 amino acids. The CDR3 DNA reads as TGTGCCAGCAGCTTACGACAAGAGACCCAGTACTTC. This sequence encodes CASSLRQETQYF.

There are a few counts of this clonotype. The J gene is TRBJ1-1, the V gene TRBV7-9, with a possible D match to TRBD1 (5 bases). V was pared by 5 bases and J by 0 bases, with 10 bases between. This CDR3 is 14 amino acids long. Looked up from germline, CDR1 is SEHNR and CDR2 is FQNEAQ (reference sequence). The CDR3 nucleotides read TGTGCCAGCAGCCCGGGACTCCTGAACACTGAAGCTTTCTTT. Its protein product is CASSPGLLNTEAFF.

Concerning this clonotype itself: It may be a read error: a sequence one base away is much more abundant. The chain combines TRBV5-1 with TRBJ2-5; the match to TRBD2 covers 8 bases. The CDR3 runs 16 residues. Germline loops: CDR1 SGHRS, CDR2 YFSETQ. The CDR3 loop is CAGSPERGGPPETQYF. DNA of the CDR3: TGCGCCGGCAGCCCGGAACGGGGGGGACCGCCAGAGACCCAGTACTTC.

There are many counts of this clonotype. The chain uses TRBV28 and TRBJ1-1; D is unclear. Trimming cost V 5 bases and J 0 bases, with 16 bases left between them. The CDR3 runs to 16 residues. Germline CDR1 and CDR2: MDHEN and SYDVKM. This CDR3 is CASSAAEVLMNTEAFF. CDR3 DNA sequence: TGTGCCAGCAGTGCGGCCGAGGTCTTGATGAACACTGAAGCTTTCTTT.

In this sample, this clonotype turned up many times. This rearrangement joins TRBV7-9 to TRBJ2-3; D perhaps matches TRBD2 (6 bases). Germline loops: CDR1 SEHNR, CDR2 FQNEAQ (reference sequence). This CDR3 region has 16 residues. With 2 bases removed from V and 2 bases from J, the gap between germline ends came to 14 bases. CDR3 nucleotides: TGTGCCAGCAGCTTATCCGGCGGGGTAGACACAGATACGCAGTATTTT. Translated, it gives CASSLSGGVDTDTQYF.

A note on this clonotype: Since a much larger clone is just one base distant, this may be a read error. The V gene is TRBV20-1, the J gene TRBJ1-1; the D gene is possibly TRBD1 (5 bases). This CDR3 is built from 11 residues. Germline values: CDR1 DFQATT, CDR2 SNEGSKA (reference sequence). CDR3 protein: CRAGMNTEAIF. The CDR3 nucleotides read TGCAGGGCAGGGATGAACACTGAAGCTATCTTT.

In the case of this clonotype: This could be a read error, since a much larger clone is one nucleotide away. V and J are TRBV9 and TRBJ2-5; D is uncertain. The germline V gene has CDR1 SGDLS and CDR2 YYNGEE. The CDR3 is 16 residues long. Deletions cut 5 bases from V and 0 bases from J, with 17 bases between. The CDR3 loop is CASSATELGNQETQYF. As DNA, the CDR3 is TGTGCCAGCAGTGCTACAGAGCTGGGAAACCAAGAGACCCAGTACTTC.

This clonotype has at least ten counts. The chain combines TRBV24-1 with TRBJ1-1; D is unresolved. Germline CDR1 KGHDR, CDR2 SFDVKD. V was trimmed by 7 bases and J by 1 base, leaving 9 bases between them. The CDR3 totals 13 residues. The CDR3: CATRSGKNTEAFF. DNA of the CDR3: TGTGCCACCAGGAGTGGTAAGAACACTGAAGCTTTCTTT.

Many counts were recorded for this clonotype. The chain combines TRBV1 with TRBJ2-4; TRBD2 reflects the table's D call only, with no check against the DNA. TRBV1 is assigned pseudogene status. The CDR3 loop spans 17 amino acids. CDR3 loop: CTSRQEIAGEAKNIQYF. CDR3 nucleotides: TGCACCAGCAGACAGGAAATAGCGGGAGAAGCCAAAAACATTCAGTACTTC.

Details on this clonotype: A much bigger clone sits one base away, suggesting this may be a read error. The conserved closing phenylalanine or tryptophan is absent in this CDR3, likely reflecting a read error. The chain recombines TRBV7-2 with TRBJ1-1; D is undetermined. The CDR3 consists of 14 residues. Trimming cost V 3 bases and J 3 bases, with 11 bases left between them. CDR1 and CDR2 from the germline V gene are SGHTA and FQGNSA. DNA of the CDR3: TGTGCCAGCAGCTTTTCGACGTATTACACTGAAGCTTTCTCT. This gives the protein CASSFSTYYTEAFS.

The rearrangement joins TRBV28 to TRBJ2-7; TRBD2 agrees at 12 bases. The V and J ends lost 4 bases and 3 bases, in that order; junction bases with no gene match: 10. CDR1 is MDHEN, CDR2 SYDVKM, per germline. The CDR3 runs 17 residues. DNA for the CDR3: TGTGCCAGCAGTTCCCGGCCCCTAGCGGGAGGGAACTACGAGCAGTACTTC. The encoded protein is CASSSRPLAGGNYEQYF.

The sample holds many counts of this clonotype. The chain joins TRBV15 to TRBJ1-5; 7 bases fit TRBD1. This CDR3 comprises 14 residues. Germline CDR1 LNHNV, CDR2 YYDKDF (reference sequence). The V gene end was trimmed by 5 bases and the J gene end by 6 bases; junction bases not matched to a gene: 7. As DNA, the CDR3 is TGTGCCACCAGCGAACGACAGGGTTTTCAGCCCCAGCATTTT. Protein sequence: CATSERQGFQPQHF. Drawing the rest from reference TRBV15 and TRBJ1-5, the complete variable domain is DAMVIQNPRYQVTQFGKPVTLSCSQTLNHNVMYWYQQKSSQAPKLLFHYYDKDFNNEADTPDNFQSRRPNTSFCFLDIRSPGLGDTAMYLCATSERQGFQPQHFGDGTRLSIL.

A remark on this clonotype: Since a much larger clone is just one base distant, this may be a read error. This chain uses TRBV5-1 with TRBJ2-5; 7 nucleotides match TRBD1. V trimming: 4 bases; J trimming: 6 bases; junction bases outside the gene matches: 18. CDR3 length: 17 amino acids. Germline assignment: CDR1 SGHRS and CDR2 YFSETQ. The CDR3 sequence is CASSPYPGTEVGKTQYF. As DNA, the CDR3 is TGCGCCAGCAGCCCCTACCCCGGGACAGAGGTTGGAAAGACCCAGTACTTC.

As for this clonotype: This may arise from a read error, as a much more abundant clone is one base away. The chain recombines TRBV6-5 with TRBJ2-7, with D tentatively TRBD1 or TRBD2 (6 bases each). This CDR3 contains 14 residues. V was cut by 2 bases and J by 2 bases, with 10 bases left in between. CDR1 and CDR2 (germline): MNHEY, SVGAGI. The CDR3 region is CASSYAGEAYEQYF. The CDR3, as DNA: TGTGCCAGCAGTTACGCAGGGGAGGCCTACGAGCAGTACTTC.

Comments on this clonotype: Given a much more abundant clone one base away, this may be a read error. The chain joins TRBV29-1 to TRBJ2-7; D tentatively reads TRBD1 or TRBD2 (6 bases each). CDR3 length: 13 residues. Germline CDR1 and CDR2: SQVTM and ANQGSEA. The CDR3 reads CSVAGAKTYGQYF. CDR3 DNA sequence: TGCAGCGTTGCGGGGGCCAAAACCTACGGGCAGTACTTC.

This clonotype was detected many times. V usage is TRBV5-1 and J usage is TRBJ2-7, with TRBD1 as a possible D gene (7 bases). Per the germline V gene, CDR1 is SGHRS and CDR2 is YFSETQ. V was cut by 4 bases and J by 0 bases, with 20 bases left in between. CDR3 size: 17 residues. The CDR3 loop reads CASSPIGGGPSSYEQYF. Here the CDR3 DNA reads TGCGCCAGCAGCCCGATTGGAGGGGGCCCGAGCTCCTACGAGCAGTACTTC.

The CDR3 spells CASSQDGALDTQYF. CDR3 sequence (DNA): TGTGCCAGCAGCCAAGACGGGGCGTTAGATACGCAGTATTTT. This chain connects TRBV3-1 to TRBJ2-3; D might be TRBD1 or TRBD2, each matching 5 bases. From germline, CDR1 is LGHDT and CDR2 YNNKEL (reference sequence). This CDR3 contains 14 residues. V dropped 0 bases and J dropped 5 bases, with 9 bases sitting between them.

In this sample, this clonotype turned up a few times. The rearrangement links TRBV11-2 to TRBJ2-1, with TRBD2 as a possible D gene (6 bases). This CDR3 comprises 15 residues. The V and J ends lost 3 bases and 4 bases respectively, with 13 bases between them. Germline CDR1 is SGHAT and CDR2 is FQNNGV. The CDR3 loop is CASSFFLAPYNEQFF. The CDR3 bases are TGTGCCAGCAGCTTCTTCCTAGCGCCGTACAATGAGCAGTTCTTC.

V gene TRBV25-1 combines with J gene TRBJ2-6; 8 bases are a match to TRBD1. This CDR3 is 21 amino acids long. The V gene end was trimmed by 4 bases and the J gene end by 1 base; junction bases not matched to a gene: 18. Per the germline V gene, CDR1 is MGHDK and CDR2 is SYGVNS. The CDR3 here is CASSGYGGQVNHLSGANVLTF. The CDR3 nucleotides are TGTGCCAGCAGTGGCTATGGGGGACAGGTCAACCATTTATCTGGGGCCAACGTCCTGACTTTC.